The next 25 T cell receptor beta chains were all read from a single sample in a study of blood T cell repertoires in COVID-19. Data came from immunoSEQ multiplex PCR; TCRdb stores just in-frame clones and leaves some out. The sample yields 200,000 to 250,000 clones, around 87% seen once. The sample consisted of PBMCs or T cells enriched from blood (not recorded which). These receptors were obtained from a woman in her forties or fifties who had recovered from COVID-19.

The chain combines TRBV11-2 with TRBJ2-1; 8 bases agree with TRBD2. The J segment lost 1 base and the V segment lost 1 base, leaving 6 bases of the junction unmatched. This CDR3 region has 17 residues. Germline CDR1 SGHAT, CDR2 FQNNGV. The CDR3 coding sequence is TGTGCCAGCAGCTTAGTTCTCCGGGGGGGGTCCTACAATGAGCAGTTCTTC. This translates into CASSLVLRGGSYNEQFF. Full variable domain (rest looked up from reference TRBV11-2 and TRBJ2-1): EAGVAQSPRYKIIEKRQSVAFWCNPISGHATLYWYQQILGQGPKLLIQFQNNGVVDDSQLPKDRFSAERLKGVDSTLKIQPAKLEDSAVYLCASSLVLRGGSYNEQFFGPGTRLTVL.

V and J are TRBV19 and TRBJ1-2; possible D gene TRBD1, 6 bases. Per the germline V gene, CDR1 is LNHDA and CDR2 is SQIVND (reference sequence). The germline V and J ends were trimmed by 4 bases and 0 bases, with 15 bases remaining between them. The CDR3 spans 16 residues. In DNA form, the CDR3 reads TGTGCCAGTAGTACCCTCCCGGCAGGGGCTAACTATGGCTACACCTTC. Protein: CASSTLPAGANYGYTF. Complete variable domain (other parts from reference TRBV19 and TRBJ1-2): DGGITQSPKYLFRKEGQNVTLSCEQNLNHDAMYWYRQDPGQGLRLIYYSQIVNDFQKGDIAEGYSVSREKKESFPLTVTSAQKNPTAFYLCASSTLPAGANYGYTFGSGTRLTVV.

The chain combines TRBV9 with TRBJ2-2; the D gene is possibly TRBD1 (5 bases). Trimming removed 4 bases from V and 2 bases from J, with 15 bases in between. CDR3 size: 16 residues. The germline V gene has CDR1 SGDLS and CDR2 YYNGEE. CDR3 sequence reads: CASSLQRGENTGELFF. The CDR3 bases are TGTGCCAGCAGCCTACAAAGGGGTGAAAACACCGGGGAGCTGTTTTTT.

The chain carries TRBV18 and TRBJ1-2; no reliable D call. The CDR3 has 12 amino acids. The V end was cut by 2 bases, the J end by 4 bases, with 5 bases between. Germline assignment: CDR1 KGHSH and CDR2 LQKENI. CDR3 in DNA: TGTGCCAGCTCACCAGGGCGCTATGGCTACACCTTC. The encoded protein is CASSPGRYGYTF.

V usage is TRBV2 and J usage is TRBJ2-1; 8 bases agree with TRBD2. V shed 2 bases, J shed 6 bases, and the junction held 9 bases outside the gene matches. The CDR3 contains 16 residues. Germline CDR1 is SNHLY and CDR2 is FYNNEI. The CDR3, as DNA: TGTGCCAGCAGTGAACGGGGGGGAGTGGGTTTCAATGAGCAGTTCTTC. This gives the protein CASSERGGVGFNEQFF.

The rearrangement uses TRBV28 and TRBJ1-5; 8 nucleotides align to TRBD1. Trimming took 4 bases from V and 0 from J; bases not matched to a gene: 5. The CDR3 loop spans 16 amino acids. In germline, CDR1 is MDHEN, CDR2 SYDVKM. This chain's CDR3 is CASSWDRLYSNQPQHF. The CDR3 DNA is TGTGCCAGCAGTTGGGACAGGCTATATAGCAATCAGCCCCAGCATTTT.

This chain joins TRBV10-3 and TRBJ2-5; 9 bases are shared with TRBD2. Germline V gives CDR1 ENHRY, CDR2 SYGVKD. Losses at the gene ends were 7 bases for V and 3 bases for J; bases not matched to a gene: 6. The CDR3 runs 14 residues. The DNA for the CDR3 is TGTGCCATCAAGGGCGGGAGGGTAAAAGAGACCCAGTACTTC. Protein product: CAIKGGRVKETQYF.

Turning to this clone: A read error may account for a junction end that differs from germline. As DNA, the CDR3 is TGTGCCAGCACTGAACAGGCTATCCAAGAGACCCAGTACTTC. Residues: CASTEQAIQETQYF. The V call is TRBV6-1, the J call TRBJ2-5; D might be TRBD1 (5 bases). CDR1 MNHNS and CDR2 SASEGT come from the germline V gene. The CDR3 runs to 14 residues.

V usage is TRBV5-1 and J usage is TRBJ2-1; D is possibly TRBD1 (5 bases). The germline V gene encodes CDR1 SGHRS and CDR2 YFSETQ. The CDR3 extends over 15 amino acids. The V gene lost 0 bases and the J gene lost 8 bases, with 15 bases spanning the gap. CDR3: CASSLGLGANDEQFF. Written as DNA, the CDR3 is TGCGCCAGCAGCTTGGGGCTAGGGGCAAACGATGAGCAGTTCTTC.

The chain is built from TRBV11-2 and TRBJ1-2, with D unclear. Germline assignment: CDR1 SGHAT and CDR2 FQNNGV. The CDR3 extends over 14 amino acids. V gave up 6 bases and J gave up 3 bases, with 14 bases separating them. The CDR3 region is CASRLRISDYGYTF. The CDR3 nucleotides are TGTGCCAGCAGACTAAGGATTAGCGACTATGGCTACACCTTC.

The rearrangement uses TRBV2 and TRBJ1-5; D unresolved. The CDR3 runs to 17 residues. V lost 0 bases, J lost 5 bases, and 17 bases lay in between. Germline-derived CDR1 and CDR2 are SNHLY and FYNNEI. CDR3 nucleotide sequence: TGTGCCAGCAGTGAAGCGCTTCCCGGGAGGCCGGATCAGCCCCAGCATTTT. Translated: CASSEALPGRPDQPQHF. The full variable domain, with the rest looked up from reference TRBV2 and TRBJ1-5, is EPEVTQTPSHQVTQMGQEVILRCVPISNHLYFYWYRQILGQKVEFLVSFYNNEISEKSEIFDDQFSVERPDGSNFTLKIRSTKLEDSAMYFCASSEALPGRPDQPQHFGDGTRLSIL.

This chain uses TRBV24-1 with TRBJ2-2; possibly TRBD2 for D (7 bases). V lost 9 bases and J lost 2, with 15 bases in between. Germline-derived CDR1 and CDR2 are KGHDR and SFDVKD. This CDR3 region has 15 residues. This chain's CDR3 is CATAEGGGNTGELFF. Here the CDR3 DNA reads TGTGCCACCGCCGAAGGGGGGGGAAACACCGGGGAGCTGTTTTTT.

The CDR3 coding sequence is TGTGCCAGCAGCTTAAAAGCGGCGAGCTCCTACAATGAGCAGTTCTTC. Translation: CASSLKAASSYNEQFF. This rearrangement joins TRBV7-2 to TRBJ2-1, with a weak D call TRBD2 (5 bases). CDR3 length: 16 amino acids. Germline assignment: CDR1 SGHTA and CDR2 FQGNSA. The germline V and J ends were trimmed by 2 bases and 0 bases, with 11 bases remaining between them.

V gene TRBV30 combines with J gene TRBJ2-3; D is possibly TRBD1 (5 bases). The germline gives CDR1 GTSNPN, CDR2 SVGIG (reference sequence). Trimming removed 4 bases from V and 5 bases from J, with 10 bases in between. The CDR3 is 12 residues long. The DNA of the CDR3 is TGTGCCTGGACCAGGGTCGAAGATACGCAGTATTTT. This translates into CAWTRVEDTQYF.

The chain carries TRBV19 and TRBJ1-1; a possible D gene is TRBD1 (5 bases). Deletions cut 11 bases from V and 3 bases from J, with 13 bases between. The CDR3 has 12 amino acids. Per germline, CDR1 LNHDA and CDR2 SQIVND (reference sequence). Here the CDR3 DNA reads TGTGCCGTGCGGGGCTGGGACACTGAAGCTTTCTTT. Protein sequence: CAVRGWDTEAFF.

J is TRBJ2-7 and V is TRBV28; 9 nucleotides agree with TRBD1. The ends lost 6 bases at V and 7 bases at J; junction bases unmatched: 4. The CDR3 length is 12 residues. Per germline, CDR1 MDHEN and CDR2 SYDVKM. For the CDR3, the DNA is TGTGCCAGCAGAACAGGGGGCAAAGAGCAGTACTTC. Protein: CASRTGGKEQYF.

The chain uses TRBV30 and TRBJ2-1; D perhaps matches TRBD1 (6 bases). Germline CDR1 reads GTSNPN; CDR2 reads SVGIG (reference sequence). Trimming removed 5 bases from V and 12 bases from J, with 17 bases in between. This CDR3 is built from 12 residues. The CDR3 DNA is TGTGCCTGGGGGGGCGGGCTAGGAGGGCAGTTCTTC. Its translation: CAWGGGLGGQFF. The variable domain in full, completed from reference TRBV30 and TRBJ2-1, reads SQTIHQWPATLVQPVGSPLSLECTVEGTSNPNLYWYRQAAGRGLQLLFYSVGIGQISSEVPQNLSASRPQDRQFILSSKKLLLSDSGFYLCAWGGGLGGQFFGPGTRLTVL.

This chain connects TRBV2 to TRBJ2-1; TRBD1 matches 7 bases. The junction had 6 bases not matched to a gene; V was cut back by 6 bases and J by 4 bases. Germline V gene data show CDR1 as SNHLY and CDR2 as FYNNEI. The CDR3 is made up of 14 amino acids. The CDR3 DNA is TGTGCCAGCAGATCCCAGGGGGAATACAATGAGCAGTTCTTC. Its translation: CASRSQGEYNEQFF. Looking up the rest from reference TRBV2 and TRBJ2-1 gives the full variable domain: EPEVTQTPSHQVTQMGQEVILRCVPISNHLYFYWYRQILGQKVEFLVSFYNNEISEKSEIFDDQFSVERPDGSNFTLKIRSTKLEDSAMYFCASRSQGEYNEQFFGPGTRLTVL.

In the case of this clone: The same CDR3 is also encoded by other DNA sequences in this sample. The chain is built from TRBV18 and TRBJ2-2; 9 bases fit TRBD1. Germline CDR1 KGHSH, CDR2 LQKENI. After removal of 3 bases from V and 4 bases from J, the junction contained 0 bases not matched to a gene. This CDR3 has 14 residues. Written as DNA, the CDR3 is TGTGCCAGCTCACCGGGACAGGGCACCGGGGAGCTGTTTTTT. It codes for CASSPGQGTGELFF.

Here the CDR3 DNA reads TGTGCCAGTAGTATTGACAGGGGCGCCTCGAGCAATCAGCCCCAGCATTTT. Translated: CASSIDRGASSNQPQHF. This chain joins TRBV19 and TRBJ1-5, with 8 bases matching TRBD1. Trimming removed 3 bases from V and 1 base from J; junction bases left unmatched: 8. Germline lookup yields CDR1 LNHDA and CDR2 SQIVND (reference sequence). This CDR3 spans 17 amino acids. Combining the CDR3 with reference TRBV19 and TRBJ1-5 gives the whole variable domain DGGITQSPKYLFRKEGQNVTLSCEQNLNHDAMYWYRQDPGQGLRLIYYSQIVNDFQKGDIAEGYSVSREKKESFPLTVTSAQKNPTAFYLCASSIDRGASSNQPQHFGDGTRLSIL.

The chain couples TRBV2 to TRBJ2-3; 12 bases agree with TRBD2. V lost 3 bases and J lost 0; bases outside the gene matches: 13. CDR3 length: 20 amino acids. Germline-derived CDR1 and CDR2 are SNHLY and FYNNEI. As DNA, the CDR3 is TGTGCCAGCAGTGAGTCGGGACTAGCGGGTCTGGGGCAGAGCACAGATACGCAGTATTTT. Translating gives CASSESGLAGLGQSTDTQYF.

The chain joins TRBV5-4 to TRBJ2-7, with 10 bases fitting TRBD1. The CDR3 runs 16 residues. Germline assignment: CDR1 SGHNT and CDR2 YYREEE (reference sequence). With V trimmed by 4 bases and J by 0 bases, 7 bases remained unmatched. The CDR3: CASSGRGTGDSYEQYF. The DNA of the CDR3 is TGTGCCAGCAGCGGTAGGGGGACAGGGGACTCCTACGAGCAGTACTTC. Complete variable domain (other parts from reference TRBV5-4 and TRBJ2-7): ETGVTQSPTHLIKTRGQQVTLRCSSQSGHNTVSWYQQALGQGPQFIFQYYREEENGRGNFPPRFSGLQFPNYSSELNVNALELDDSALYLCASSGRGTGDSYEQYFGPGTRLTVT.

The V and J genes are TRBV19 and TRBJ1-3; a weak D match, TRBD1 (5 bases). The CDR3 spans 13 residues. V gave up 9 bases and J gave up 0 bases, with 9 bases separating them. Per germline, CDR1 LNHDA and CDR2 SQIVND (reference sequence). The CDR3 DNA reads as TGTGCCAGCGACAGAAGCTCTGGAAACACCATATATTTT. It yields the protein CASDRSSGNTIYF.

J is TRBJ2-3 and V is TRBV29-1; 9 positions agree with TRBD1. Looked up from germline, CDR1 is SQVTM and CDR2 is ANQGSEA. The CDR3 has 15 amino acids. V lost 7 bases, J lost 0 bases, and 8 bases stayed unmatched. CDR3 sequence (DNA): TGCAGCGGTATTAATACAGGGGGCAGCACAGATACGCAGTATTTT. It translates to CSGINTGGSTDTQYF.

The chain recombines TRBV7-2 with TRBJ2-7; 10 bases map to TRBD2. The V segment lost 1 base and the J segment 1 base; nucleotides outside the gene matches: 7. From germline, CDR1 is SGHTA and CDR2 FQGNSA. The CDR3 runs 17 residues. CDR3 region: CASSLGASGSPSYEQYF. CDR3 DNA: TGTGCCAGCAGCTTAGGGGCTAGCGGGAGTCCATCCTACGAGCAGTACTTC.